This note documents a single T cell receptor (beta chain) sequence. The CDR3 totals 16 residues. Germline V lookup: CDR1 SGHVS, CDR2 FQNEAQ. The V end was cut by 5 bases, the J end by 2 bases, with 17 bases between. Sequencing used immunoSEQ multiplex PCR; TCRdb keeps in-frame clones, though not all of them. The table includes 120,000 or so clones, 85% to 95% detected once. The sample comes from a study of control samples from healthy donors and cancer patients. The origin of this receptor is a man older than 75 with head and neck cancer. Sequenced input: PBMCs. The chain combines TRBV7-8 with TRBJ2-3, with a weak D call TRBD1 (6 bases). As DNA, the CDR3 is TGTGCCAGCAGCCCGAAGGACAGCTCCCTCACAGATACGCAGTATTTT. The encoded protein is CASSPKDSSLTDTQYF. Using reference TRBV7-8 and TRBJ2-3 for the parts outside the CDR3, the full variable domain is GAGVSQSPRYKVAKRGQDVALRCDPISGHVSLFWYQQALGQGPEFLTYFQNEAQLDKSGLPSDRFFAERPEGSVSTLKIQRTQQEDSAVYLCASSPKDSSLTDTQYFGPGTRLTVL.